A selection of T cell receptor beta chains follows, all from one sample in a study of human T cells and chemical hapten exposure. TCRdb ran MiXCR on the RACE reads and lists one entry per CDR3 protein. The sample lists 350,000 or so distinct CDR3 sequences; approximately 6.3% were seen once. The sample in question was whole blood, obtained in connection with sensitization to the hapten diphenylcyclopropenone (DPC). These receptors were obtained from a woman in her late teens or twenties with alopecia areata. Some clones in this sample may be carry-over from other donors' samples. Each CDR3 is given with its conserved first and last residue. Fields, in order: D gene, J gene, V gene, clone size, CDR3 DNA, CDR3 protein. The D gene is left open where the match is weak. Size tells how often a clone was seen (once, few, many) or the class of an expanded clone, and some rows leave it out.

d_call: NA; j_call: TRBJ1-1; v_call: TRBV4-2; clone_size: NA; cdr3_nt: TGTGCCAGCAGCCGTATGCCGCGGGACACCAGAGCGAACACTGAAGCTTTCTTT; cdr3_aa: CASSRMPRDTRANTEAFF
d_call: NA; j_call: TRBJ1-5; v_call: TRBV29-1; clone_size: few; cdr3_nt: TGCAGCGCCCACCCCATAGGGCCGAGGAGCAATCAGCCCCAGCATTTT; cdr3_aa: CSAHPIGPRSNQPQHF
d_call: NA; j_call: TRBJ1-5; v_call: TRBV6-2/TRBV6-3; clone_size: many; cdr3_nt: TGTGCCAGCAGTTACGCTGGGGAGGTGAATCAGCCCCAGCATTTT; cdr3_aa: CASSYAGEVNQPQHF
d_call: NA; j_call: TRBJ2-5; v_call: TRBV5-5; clone_size: many; cdr3_nt: TGTGCCAGCAGCCCTTCTGGCTTGTACCAAGAGACCCAGTACTTC; cdr3_aa: CASSPSGLYQETQYF
d_call: NA; j_call: TRBJ2-1; v_call: TRBV9; clone_size: NA; cdr3_nt: TGTGCCAGCAGCGTCGAGGACAGCTCCTACAATGAGCAGTTCTTC; cdr3_aa: CASSVEDSSYNEQFF
d_call: TRBD1; j_call: TRBJ1-6; v_call: TRBV5-1; clone_size: NA; cdr3_nt: TGCGCCAGCAGCTTCGTCCACAGGGGGAAAGATAATTCACCCCTCCACTTT; cdr3_aa: CASSFVHRGKDNSPLHF
d_call: TRBD2; j_call: TRBJ2-6; v_call: TRBV6-2/TRBV6-3; clone_size: few; cdr3_nt: TGTGCCAGCAGCTACGGACTAGCGGGGGAGTCTGGGGCCAACGTCCTGACTTTC; cdr3_aa: CASSYGLAGESGANVLTF
d_call: TRBD1; j_call: TRBJ2-7; v_call: TRBV3-1; clone_size: many; cdr3_nt: TGTGCCAGCAGCCAACGACAGGGGAGCCCCTACGAGCAGTACTTC; cdr3_aa: CASSQRQGSPYEQYF
d_call: NA; j_call: TRBJ2-4; v_call: TRBV6-6; clone_size: few; cdr3_nt: TGTGCCAGCAGTCCTAACGACCCTTGGGTCAAAAACATTCAGTACTTC; cdr3_aa: CASSPNDPWVKNIQYF
d_call: NA; j_call: TRBJ1-1; v_call: TRBV6-6; clone_size: few; cdr3_nt: TGTGCCAGCAGTTACATGACTGAAGCTTTCTTT; cdr3_aa: CASSYMTEAFF
d_call: NA; j_call: TRBJ1-3; v_call: TRBV10-3; clone_size: many; cdr3_nt: TGTGCCATCAGTGAACCGATGGTCCGTGGAAACACCATATATTTT; cdr3_aa: CAISEPMVRGNTIYF
d_call: NA; j_call: TRBJ2-1; v_call: TRBV9; clone_size: many; cdr3_nt: TGTGCCAGCAGCCCCGGAGGGGATAGCTCCTACAATGAGCAGTTCTTC; cdr3_aa: CASSPGGDSSYNEQFF
d_call: TRBD1; j_call: TRBJ2-3; v_call: TRBV6-5; clone_size: many; cdr3_nt: TGTGCCAGCACCCAGGACAGGGCTTTCACAGATACGCAGTATTTT; cdr3_aa: CASTQDRAFTDTQYF
d_call: TRBD1; j_call: TRBJ1-4; v_call: TRBV4-1; clone_size: NA; cdr3_nt: TGCGCCAGCAGCCAAGAAGGAATTGGAACAGGGGTGAAAAAACTGTTTTTT; cdr3_aa: CASSQEGIGTGVKKLFF
d_call: NA; j_call: TRBJ2-3; v_call: TRBV20-1; clone_size: NA; cdr3_nt: TGCAGTGCTGCGGGAGATACGCAGTATTTT; cdr3_aa: CSAAGDTQYF
d_call: NA; j_call: TRBJ2-1; v_call: TRBV4-1; clone_size: many; cdr3_nt: TGCGCCAGCAGCAACGAGGTCCGGGTACAAACGCACAATGAGCAGTTCTTC; cdr3_aa: CASSNEVRVQTHNEQFF
d_call: TRBD1; j_call: TRBJ1-5; v_call: TRBV20-1; clone_size: NA; cdr3_nt: TGCAGTGCTAGAGGGGACAGGGATCAGCCCCAGCATTTT; cdr3_aa: CSARGDRDQPQHF
d_call: TRBD2; j_call: TRBJ2-1; v_call: TRBV7-9; clone_size: many; cdr3_nt: TGTGCCAGCAGAGAAGCGGGGGGGCTCAATGAGCAGTTCTTC; cdr3_aa: CASREAGGLNEQFF